This TCR beta chain is from a study of early T cells in non-severe SARS-CoV-2 infection. For the study at large: Whole-blood bulk RNA, unsorted, was sequenced, and chains were unpaired.

This CDR3 is 15 amino acids long. Germline V gives CDR1 DFQATT, CDR2 SNEGSKA (reference sequence). Trimming shortened V by 1 base and J by 1 base, and 12 bases separated the two germline ends. Each CDR3 protein is one row after TCRdb ran MiXCR on the 5' RACE reads. The data contain fewer than 35,000 distinct CDR3 sequences, around 9% of them singletons. The V gene is TRBV20-1, the J gene TRBJ2-3; D is tentatively TRBD1 or TRBD2 (5 bases each). The receptor comes from an adult who was a healthcare worker with PCR-confirmed SARS-CoV-2 infection or an uninfected control (not recorded which). The sequencing input was whole blood. The DNA for the CDR3 is TGCAGTGCTAGAGGACCCGGGACGGGCACAGATACGCAGTATTTT. Protein product: CSARGPGTGTDTQYF.